This TCR beta chain was documented in a study of blood T cell repertoires in COVID-19. The overall study: Collection of acute and convalescent COVID-19 samples took place in the United States, Italy and Spain. The cDNA or gDNA used as material had been derived from T cells, B-cell-depleted T cells, or PBMCs.

Data came from immunoSEQ multiplex PCR; TCRdb stores just in-frame clones and leaves some out. The sample has some 50,000 clones, around 89% seen once. J lost 6 bases, V lost 6 bases, and 6 bases had no gene match. CDR3 length equals 14 residues. The germline V gene has CDR1 KGHSH and CDR2 LQKENI. The TCR originated in a man aged 55 to 70 with acute or convalescent COVID-19. The source material was peripheral blood. This sequence joins TRBV18 and TRBJ2-1, with TRBD2 identical over 9 bases. CDR3 sequence: CASSRLAGINEQFF. Here the CDR3 DNA reads TGTGCCAGCTCTCGGCTAGCGGGAATCAATGAGCAGTTCTTC.